This entry is about one TCR beta chain. Its target is unknown. The germline CDR1 and CDR2 sequences are KGHSH and LQKENI. This CDR3 contains 15 residues. The junction had 3 bases not matched to a gene; V was cut back by 3 bases and J by 1 base. TCRdb's copy holds only in-frame clones and misses some; the assay was immunoSEQ multiplex PCR. This table has about 160,000 clones, 80% to 90% appearing once. The data derive from a study of T cell responses to AZD1222 COVID-19 vaccine. Whole-study findings and limits: Possibly, clonal diversity was underestimated; donors were largely white British and included more females. Spike as a whole was targeted by vaccine-associated CD4 TCRs, dominant at 160-218 and 743-854. Only six or seven AZD1222 recipients were seropositive at baseline. Repertoires were obtained solely post-peak T cell response.

The clonotype comes from an adult in good health. The input for sequencing was peripheral blood, taken on day 0 of AZD1222 vaccination. The chain recombines TRBV18 with TRBJ2-5; 9 bases line up with TRBD1. CDR3 loop: CASSPPTGGQETQYF. The CDR3, as DNA: TGTGCCAGCTCACCTCCGACAGGGGGCCAAGAGACCCAGTACTTC.